This is a list of T cell receptor beta chains from one sample in a study of T cell responses to AZD1222 COVID-19 vaccine. Produced via immunoSEQ multiplex PCR; TCRdb's table is partial and in-frame only. The repertoire includes nearly 110,000 clones, 70% to 90% of them detected once, and approximately 4.8% sits in the top ten. This material consisted of peripheral blood, taken 28 days after the second AZD1222 dose. These TCRs come from an adult who received the AZD1222 COVID-19 vaccine. Each CDR3 is given with its conserved first and last residue. The order of the fields is V gene, D gene, clone size, J gene, CDR3 DNA, CDR3 protein. The D gene is left open where the match is weak. A clone size is listed for some rows: how often the clone was seen (once, few, many), or a class if it is expanded.

v_gene: TRBV28; d_gene: NA; abundance: NA; j_gene: TRBJ2-2; CDR3nt: TGTGCCAGCAGTTATACAGGGATCCCCGAACCCGGGGAGCTGTTTTTT; CDR3aa: CASSYTGIPEPGELFF
v_gene: TRBV30; d_gene: TRBD1; abundance: NA; j_gene: TRBJ1-6; CDR3nt: TGTGCCTGGAGTACCCCGGACAGGGCCAGGTCCCTCCACTTT; CDR3aa: CAWSTPDRARSLHF
v_gene: TRBV27; d_gene: TRBD1; abundance: NA; j_gene: TRBJ2-7; CDR3nt: TGTGCCAGCAGTTTAAGCGGACAGGGGAGGGACGAGCAGTACTTC; CDR3aa: CASSLSGQGRDEQYF
v_gene: TRBV30; d_gene: NA; abundance: few; j_gene: TRBJ1-2; CDR3nt: TGTGCCTGGAGTGTGATCCAGGGAGGATATGGCTACACCTTC; CDR3aa: CAWSVIQGGYGYTF
v_gene: TRBV5-1; d_gene: TRBD1; abundance: NA; j_gene: TRBJ1-1; CDR3nt: TGCGCCAGCAGCTCAATCCCGGGACAGAGCCAGAACACTGAAGCTTTCTTT; CDR3aa: CASSSIPGQSQNTEAFF
v_gene: TRBV7-9; d_gene: NA; abundance: NA; j_gene: TRBJ2-7; CDR3nt: TGTGCCAGCAGTTCTGGCATCTTATCCTACGAGCAGTACTTC; CDR3aa: CASSSGILSYEQYF
v_gene: TRBV7-9; d_gene: TRBD1; abundance: NA; j_gene: TRBJ1-4; CDR3nt: TGTGCCAGCAGCAACCGGACAGGGCTGACTAATGAAAAACTGTTTTTT; CDR3aa: CASSNRTGLTNEKLFF
v_gene: TRBV27; d_gene: NA; abundance: NA; j_gene: TRBJ2-6; CDR3nt: TGTGCCAGCAGGGTGGACTCTGGGGCCAACGTCCTGACTTTC; CDR3aa: CASRVDSGANVLTF
v_gene: TRBV6-5; d_gene: NA; abundance: NA; j_gene: TRBJ2-7; CDR3nt: TGTGCCAGCAGTATGCAGGGTTACGAGCAGTACTTC; CDR3aa: CASSMQGYEQYF
v_gene: TRBV6-5; d_gene: TRBD1; abundance: NA; j_gene: TRBJ2-3; CDR3nt: TGTGCCAGCAGACCTACCGGGACAGGGACAGATACGCAGTATTTT; CDR3aa: CASRPTGTGTDTQYF
v_gene: TRBV19; d_gene: TRBD1; abundance: NA; j_gene: TRBJ1-3; CDR3nt: TGTGCCAGTCTGTCCCAACCGGGACAGGGAAACACCATATATTTT; CDR3aa: CASLSQPGQGNTIYF
v_gene: TRBV3-1/TRBV3-2; d_gene: NA; abundance: NA; j_gene: TRBJ1-1; CDR3nt: TGTGCCAGCAGCCACAGAGTACCTACATATGAAGCTTTCTTT; CDR3aa: CASSHRVPTYEAFF
v_gene: TRBV28; d_gene: NA; abundance: NA; j_gene: TRBJ2-7; CDR3nt: TGTGCCAGCAGCTCCTTCTCCTACGAGCAGTACTTC; CDR3aa: CASSSFSYEQYF